The 6 T cell receptor beta chains below all came from one sample that was sequenced in a study of shared clonotypes between healthy human individuals. Profiling relied on immunoSEQ multiplex PCR, and the TCRdb table lists in-frame clones only, not all of them. This table has about half a million clones, about 85% appearing once. The specimen sequenced was PBMCs. The receptor source for this set is a woman in her thirties or forties in good health. Some clones in this sample may be carry-over from other donors' samples.

This clone has only a few counts. The genes are TRBV28 and TRBJ1-2; D not resolved. The CDR3 spans 11 residues. Trimming took off 9 bases at V and 0 bases at J, with 5 bases between the two ends. CDR1 and CDR2 from the germline V gene are MDHEN and SYDVKM. The CDR3 DNA reads as TGTGCCAGTGGTACTAACTATGGCTACACCTTC. As protein: CASGTNYGYTF.

Only one count was recorded for this clone. The CDR3 sequence is CASRRGANEKLFF. The CDR3 DNA is TGTGCCAGCAGGAGGGGGGCTAATGAAAAACTGTTTTTT. The chain carries TRBV2 and TRBJ1-4, with D possibly TRBD1 on 6 matching bases. V lost 6 bases, J lost 3 bases, and 8 bases lay in between. The CDR3 extends over 13 amino acids. Germline-derived CDR1 and CDR2 are SNHLY and FYNNEI.

This clone was found a few times. The rearrangement links TRBV19 to TRBJ2-1; D could derive from TRBD1 or TRBD2 (6 bases each). The CDR3 is made up of 14 amino acids. Trimming cost V 5 bases and J 7 bases, with 15 bases left between them. Germline lookup yields CDR1 LNHDA and CDR2 SQIVND (reference sequence). CDR3 residues: CASSGGLAGNEQFF. DNA of the CDR3: TGTGCCAGTAGTGGGGGGCTAGCAGGGAATGAGCAGTTCTTC.

This chain connects TRBV30 to TRBJ2-7; 10 bases align to TRBD2. The CDR3 loop spans 17 amino acids. Germline V lookup: CDR1 GTSNPN, CDR2 SVGIG (reference sequence). V shed 3 bases, J shed 4 bases, and the junction held 15 bases outside the gene matches. CDR3 coding DNA: TGTGCCTGGAGAGTGATACTAGCGGGACGAGACCCTTACGAGCAGTACTTC. It codes for CAWRVILAGRDPYEQYF.

The chain combines TRBV7-3 with TRBJ1-1; D unclear. Germline V CDR1 and CDR2: SGHTA, FQGTGA. Trimming stripped 2 bases from V and 4 bases from J, with 11 bases between. There are 14 residues in the CDR3. The CDR3 DNA follows: TGTGCCAGCAGCTTAGGGGTACGGGGCACTGAAGCTTTCTTT. Protein: CASSLGVRGTEAFF.

The chain is built from TRBV5-1 and TRBJ2-7, with D tentatively TRBD2 (6 bases). This CDR3 is built from 12 residues. Between the trimmed V and J ends, which lost 4 bases and 8 bases, there was a span of 13 bases. Germline-derived CDR1 and CDR2 are SGHRS and YFSETQ. CDR3 sequence: CASSLPREKQYF. In DNA form, the CDR3 reads TGCGCCAGCAGCCTCCCCCGGGAGAAGCAGTACTTC.